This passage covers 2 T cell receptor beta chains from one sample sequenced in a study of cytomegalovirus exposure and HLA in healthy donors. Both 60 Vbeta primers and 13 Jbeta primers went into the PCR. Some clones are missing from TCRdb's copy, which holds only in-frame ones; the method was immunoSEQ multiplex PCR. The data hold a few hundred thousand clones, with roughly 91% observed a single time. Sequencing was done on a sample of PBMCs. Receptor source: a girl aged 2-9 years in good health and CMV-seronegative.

CDR3: CASSTIAGTSLRRSYNEQFF. The CDR3 region has the DNA TGTGCCAGTAGTACAATAGCGGGGACTAGCCTGAGGAGGTCCTACAATGAGCAGTTCTTC. The chain carries TRBV19 and TRBJ2-1; 9 nucleotides align to TRBD2. CDR3 size: 20 residues. Germline values: CDR1 LNHDA, CDR2 SQIVND (reference sequence). The ends lost 4 bases at V and 1 base at J; junction bases unmatched: 17. Based on the CDR3 plus reference TRBV19 and TRBJ2-1, the full variable domain is DGGITQSPKYLFRKEGQNVTLSCEQNLNHDAMYWYRQDPGQGLRLIYYSQIVNDFQKGDIAEGYSVSREKKESFPLTVTSAQKNPTAFYLCASSTIAGTSLRRSYNEQFFGPGTRLTVL.

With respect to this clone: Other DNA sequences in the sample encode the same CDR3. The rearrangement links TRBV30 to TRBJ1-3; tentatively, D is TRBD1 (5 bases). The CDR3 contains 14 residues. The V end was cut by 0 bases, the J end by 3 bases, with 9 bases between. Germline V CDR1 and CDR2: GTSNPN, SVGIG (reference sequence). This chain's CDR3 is CAWSVGAVGNTIYF. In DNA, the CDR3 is TGTGCCTGGAGTGTTGGGGCAGTTGGAAACACCATATATTTT.